These T cell receptor beta chains were read from a single sample in a study of blood T cell repertoires in COVID-19. Here immunoSEQ multiplex PCR was the method, and the copy in TCRdb shows in-frame clones only, minus some. In the table there are about 210,000 clones, 88% of which are singletons. The specimen sequenced was peripheral blood. These receptors originate from a man in his 70s with acute or convalescent COVID-19. Each CDR3 is given with its conserved first and last residue. The order of the fields is D gene, CDR3 length, J gene, clone size, V gene, CDR3 DNA, CDR3 protein. D genes are given only for firm matches. A clone size is listed for some rows: how often the clone was seen (once, few, many), or a class if it is expanded.

- | 17 | TRBJ2-6 | once | TRBV28 | TGTGCCAGCAGTCGCGGAGGGCCTCTCTCTGGGGCCAACGTCCTGACTTTC | CASSRGGPLSGANVLTF
TRBD2 | 14 | TRBJ2-4 | - | TRBV3-1/TRBV3-2 | TGTGCCAGCAGCGAGGGAGGGGTTACTAACATTCAGTACTTC | CASSEGGVTNIQYF
- | 14 | TRBJ2-3 | once | TRBV18 | TGTGCCAGCTCACCTTCGGACTCCACAGATACGCAGTATTTT | CASSPSDSTDTQYF
- | 17 | TRBJ2-6 | few | TRBV6-6 | TGTGCCAGCAGTCCCCGTGGGAGCCTCTTTGGGGCCAACGTCCTGACTTTC | CASSPRGSLFGANVLTF
TRBD1 | 14 | TRBJ2-2 | - | TRBV9 | TGTGCCAGCACCCGGACAGGGAACACCGGGGAGCTGTTTTTT | CASTRTGNTGELFF
- | 15 | TRBJ2-1 | - | TRBV9 | TGTGCCAGCAGCGTAGGTCTAGGCGATGCCAATGAGCAGTTCTTC | CASSVGLGDANEQFF
- | 14 | TRBJ1-4 | - | TRBV28 | TGTGCCAGCTATCGGCAGGGTGTGAATGAAAAACTGTTTTTT | CASYRQGVNEKLFF
- | 13 | TRBJ1-1 | - | TRBV3-1/TRBV3-2 | TGTGCCAGCAGCCAAGTGTCCGCGACTGAAGCTTTCTTT | CASSQVSATEAFF
- | 12 | TRBJ1-2 | - | TRBV19 | TGTGCCACTCAGGGGAGATATTATGGCTACACCTTC | CATQGRYYGYTF
TRBD2 | 13 | TRBJ2-1 | - | TRBV7-3 | TGTGCCAGCAGATCTCCACCGGGAGGGAGACAGTTCTTC | CASRSPPGGRQFF
- | 16 | TRBJ1-6 | - | TRBV5-5 | TGTGCCAGCAGCCGGTTCGGGTTGCGACCGAATTCACCCCTCCACTTT | CASSRFGLRPNSPLHF
TRBD1 | 17 | TRBJ2-3 | - | TRBV7-8 | TGTGCCAGCAGCTCCCCCCGGGACAGGGGAAGCACAGATACGCAGTATTTT | CASSSPRDRGSTDTQYF
- | 13 | TRBJ1-2 | - | TRBV12-3/TRBV12-4 | TGTGCCAGCAGTTACGGGACAAACTATGGCTACACCTTC | CASSYGTNYGYTF
- | 14 | TRBJ2-7 | - | TRBV14 | TGTGCCAGCAGCCAAGCCCCCAGCTCCTACGAGCAGTACTTC | CASSQAPSSYEQYF
TRBD1 | 15 | TRBJ2-3 | - | TRBV6-5 | TGTGCCAGCAGCTACAGGGGGCTGTTGGCAGATACGCAGTATTTT | CASSYRGLLADTQYF
TRBD2 | 16 | TRBJ2-7 | - | TRBV4-3 | TGCGCCAGCAGCCAAGATCGGACTAGTAGGGCCTACGAGCAGTACTTC | CASSQDRTSRAYEQYF
TRBD1 | 16 | TRBJ1-1 | - | TRBV27 | TGTGCCAGCAGTTGGGGACAGGGGACGTTGAACACTGAAGCTTTCTTT | CASSWGQGTLNTEAFF
- | 17 | TRBJ2-1 | - | TRBV7-9 | TGTGCCAGCAGCTTTAGTACTAGTTATGGCTCCTACAATGAGCAGTTCTTC | CASSFSTSYGSYNEQFF
TRBD2 | 16 | TRBJ2-7 | - | TRBV5-4 | TGTGCCAGCAGTCCTATAGCGGGAGGGGGAATTGGGGAGCAGTACTTC | CASSPIAGGGIGEQYF
TRBD1 | 14 | TRBJ1-1 | - | TRBV7-8 | TGTGCCAGCAGCCCTAGGGGGCGAGAGACTGAAGCTTTCTTT | CASSPRGRETEAFF
- | 15 | TRBJ1-4 | - | TRBV6-5 | TGTGCCAGCAGTCCGGGGGGCACTACTGGCGAAAAACTGTTTTTT | CASSPGGTTGEKLFF
- | 14 | TRBJ2-3 | once | TRBV3-1/TRBV3-2 | TGTGCCAGCAGCCAAGACATCGGGACAGATACGCAGTATTTT | CASSQDIGTDTQYF
- | 14 | TRBJ2-3 | - | TRBV23-1 | TGCGCCAGCACCCAGGGTAGGGGCACAGATACGCAGTATTTT | CASTQGRGTDTQYF